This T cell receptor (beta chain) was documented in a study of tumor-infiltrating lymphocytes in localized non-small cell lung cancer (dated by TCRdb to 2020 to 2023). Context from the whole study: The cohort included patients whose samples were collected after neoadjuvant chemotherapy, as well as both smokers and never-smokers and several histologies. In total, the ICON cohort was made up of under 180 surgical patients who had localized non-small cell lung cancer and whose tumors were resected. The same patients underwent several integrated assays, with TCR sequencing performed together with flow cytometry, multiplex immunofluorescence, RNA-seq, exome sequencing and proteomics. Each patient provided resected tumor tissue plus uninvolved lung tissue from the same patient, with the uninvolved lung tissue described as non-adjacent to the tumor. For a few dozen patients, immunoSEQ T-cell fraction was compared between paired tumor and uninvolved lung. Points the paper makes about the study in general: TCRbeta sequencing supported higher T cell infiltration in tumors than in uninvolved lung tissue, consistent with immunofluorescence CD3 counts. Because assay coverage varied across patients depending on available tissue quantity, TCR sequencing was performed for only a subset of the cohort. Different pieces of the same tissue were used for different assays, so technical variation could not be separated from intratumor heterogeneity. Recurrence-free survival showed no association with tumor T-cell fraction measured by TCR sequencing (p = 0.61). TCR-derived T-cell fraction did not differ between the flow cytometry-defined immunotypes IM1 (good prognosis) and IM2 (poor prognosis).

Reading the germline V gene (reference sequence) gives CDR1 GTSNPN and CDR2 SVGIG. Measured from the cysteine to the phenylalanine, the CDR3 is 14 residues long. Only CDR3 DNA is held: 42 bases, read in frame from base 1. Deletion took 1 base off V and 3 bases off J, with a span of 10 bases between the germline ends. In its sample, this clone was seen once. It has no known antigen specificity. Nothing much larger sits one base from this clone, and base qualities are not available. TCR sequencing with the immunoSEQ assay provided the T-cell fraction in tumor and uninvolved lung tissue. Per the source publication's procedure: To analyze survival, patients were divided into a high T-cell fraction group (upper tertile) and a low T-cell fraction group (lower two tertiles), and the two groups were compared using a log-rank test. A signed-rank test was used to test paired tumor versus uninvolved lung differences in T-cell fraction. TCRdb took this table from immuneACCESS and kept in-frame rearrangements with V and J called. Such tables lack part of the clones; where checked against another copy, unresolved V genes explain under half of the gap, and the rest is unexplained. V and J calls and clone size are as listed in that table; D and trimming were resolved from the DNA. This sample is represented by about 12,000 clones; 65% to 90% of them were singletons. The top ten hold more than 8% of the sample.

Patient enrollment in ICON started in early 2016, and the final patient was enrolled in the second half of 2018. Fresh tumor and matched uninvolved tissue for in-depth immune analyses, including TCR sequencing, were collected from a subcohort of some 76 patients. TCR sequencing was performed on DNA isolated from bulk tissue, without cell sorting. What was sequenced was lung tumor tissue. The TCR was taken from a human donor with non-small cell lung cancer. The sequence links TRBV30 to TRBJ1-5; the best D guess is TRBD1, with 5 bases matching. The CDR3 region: CAWSEGQPNQPQHF. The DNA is TGTGCCTGGAGTGAAGGACAACCCAATCAGCCCCAGCATTTT.